One and the same sample provided the 12 T cell receptor beta chains below, sequenced in a study of Ad26.COV2.S vaccination and SARS-CoV-2 variants. As for treatment: over 15 received Ad26.COV2.S at low or high dose, single or two shots; 5 received placebo; per-sample allocation not given. Sampling happened 63 days after the first vaccine or placebo injection. This table comes from immunoSEQ multiplex PCR, and its TCRdb copy is limited to in-frame clones, with some not included. Among over 450,000 clones listed, roughly 87% were seen once. The sequenced sample was peripheral blood, obtained in a trial of Ad26.COV2.S vaccine versus placebo. These receptors came from a person aged 18-65 years who received the Ad26.COV2.S COVID-19 vaccine or a placebo.

V and J are TRBV19 and TRBJ2-7; D uncertain. CDR1 is LNHDA and CDR2 is SQIVND in the germline V gene (reference sequence). The CDR3 is 13 residues long. Trimming shortened V by 5 bases and J by 3 bases, and 11 bases separated the two germline ends. CDR3 sequence: CASSPATYYEQYF. In DNA form, the CDR3 reads TGTGCCAGTAGTCCAGCTACCTACTACGAGCAGTACTTC.

A few counts support this clone. The rearrangement joins TRBV3-1 (or the pseudogene TRBV3-2) to TRBJ1-5, with D uncertain. CDR3 length equals 14 residues. The germline V gene encodes CDR1 LGHDT and CDR2 YNNKEL (reference sequence). The V gene lost 2 bases and the J gene lost 4 bases, with 9 bases spanning the gap. CDR3 coding DNA: TGTGCCAGCAGCCAATTTGGGTCGAATCAGCCCCAGCATTTT. This codes for CASSQFGSNQPQHF.

V and J are TRBV28 and TRBJ2-7; 8 nucleotides agree with TRBD1. The CDR3 has 14 residues. Germline CDR1 and CDR2: MDHEN and SYDVKM. Trimming took 8 bases from V and 10 from J; bases not matched to a gene: 16. The CDR3 reads CASDQGAGGAVQYF. The CDR3 DNA reads as TGTGCCAGCGACCAGGGGGCAGGGGGCGCGGTACAGTACTTC. Complete variable domain (other parts from reference TRBV28 and TRBJ2-7): DVKVTQSSRYLVKRTGEKVFLECVQDMDHENMFWYRQDPGLGLRLIYFSYDVKMKEKGDIPEGYSVSREKKERFSLILESASTNQTSMYLCASDQGAGGAVQYFGPGTRLTVT.

The chain carries TRBV24-1 and TRBJ2-3; TRBD2 agrees at 7 bases. The V and J ends lost 4 bases and 2 bases, in that order; junction bases with no gene match: 5. The germline gives CDR1 KGHDR, CDR2 SFDVKD. The CDR3 sequence is 15 residues long. The chain's CDR3 is CATSDAGAYTDTQYF. CDR3 DNA: TGTGCCACCAGTGACGCGGGAGCATACACAGATACGCAGTATTTT.

This chain links TRBV12-3 or TRBV12-4 with TRBJ2-5; D gene unclear. V lost 2 bases and J 5 bases, leaving 6 bases between the germline ends. This CDR3 spans 12 amino acids. CDR3 sequence (DNA): TGTGCCAGCAGTTTACTCGAGGAGACCCAGTACTTC. Translating gives CASSLLEETQYF.

The rearrangement joins TRBV7-8 to TRBJ1-2; no clear D gene. V gave up 1 base and J gave up 0 bases, with 6 bases separating them. CDR3 length: 14 amino acids. CDR1 SGHVS and CDR2 FQNEAQ come from the germline V gene. The CDR3 spells CASSLEGANYGYTF. CDR3 bases: TGTGCCAGCAGCTTAGAAGGAGCTAACTATGGCTACACCTTC.

The chain carries TRBV21-1 and TRBJ1-1; the table's TRBD1 call for D was not verified on the DNA. TRBV21-1 is labeled a pseudogene. The CDR3 contains 14 residues. The CDR3: CASMFTGVNTEAFF. The CDR3 bases are TGTGCCAGCATGTTTACAGGGGTCAACACTGAAGCTTTCTTT.

This rearrangement joins TRBV9 to TRBJ1-5; unclear D gene. The CDR3 length is 13 residues. V was shortened by 3 bases and J by 3 bases, with 7 bases between the two germline ends. Germline values: CDR1 SGDLS, CDR2 YYNGEE. The CDR3 loop reads CASSGADNQPQHF. The CDR3 bases are TGTGCCAGCAGCGGGGCGGACAATCAGCCCCAGCATTTT.

The V gene is TRBV6-6, the J gene TRBJ2-7; 9 bases map to TRBD1. CDR1 is MNHNY and CDR2 is SVGAGI in the germline V gene (reference sequence). V was clipped by 7 bases and J by 5 bases; unmatched bases: 9. This CDR3 is 14 amino acids long. The CDR3 nucleotides are TGTGCCAGCATCCAGGACAGGGGTCGTAACGAGCAGTACTTC. Translated, it gives CASIQDRGRNEQYF.

The chain has TRBV5-3 and TRBJ1-3; D is ambiguous. TRBV5-3 is filed as an ORF, its function uncertain. The CDR3 is made up of 16 amino acids. V was cut by 3 bases and J by 4 bases, with 17 bases left in between. The CDR3 DNA is TGTGCCAGAAGCTCAAAAAATGGGGTGGTCGGAAACACCATATATTTT. Its translation: CARSSKNGVVGNTIYF.

The chain recombines TRBV2 with TRBJ1-1, with unresolved D. Trimming took off 4 bases at V and 3 bases at J, with 6 bases between the two ends. This CDR3 has 12 residues. Germline lookup yields CDR1 SNHLY and CDR2 FYNNEI. In DNA, the CDR3 is TGTGCCAGCAGTGGTGGGGACACTGAAGCTTTCTTT. Encoded protein: CASSGGDTEAFF.

The J gene is TRBJ1-1, the V gene TRBV5-4, with TRBD1 matching over 7 bases. The CDR3 has 17 amino acids. V was pared by 0 bases and J by 5 bases, with 13 bases of the junction left unmatched. Per germline, CDR1 SGHNT and CDR2 YYREEE (reference sequence). CDR3 bases: TGTGCCAGCAGCTTGGTGCTAGCGACAGGGTTTCATACTGAAGCTTTCTTT. This codes for CASSLVLATGFHTEAFF.